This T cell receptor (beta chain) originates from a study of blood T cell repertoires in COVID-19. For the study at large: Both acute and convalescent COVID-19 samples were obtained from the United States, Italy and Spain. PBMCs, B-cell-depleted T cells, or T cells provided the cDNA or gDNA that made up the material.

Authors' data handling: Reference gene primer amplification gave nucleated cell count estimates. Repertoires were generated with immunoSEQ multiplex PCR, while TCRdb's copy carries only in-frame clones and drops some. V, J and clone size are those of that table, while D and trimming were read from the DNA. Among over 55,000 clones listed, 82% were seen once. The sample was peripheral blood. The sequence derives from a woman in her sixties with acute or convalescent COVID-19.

CDR3: CASNKAGGYNEQFF. The CDR3 nucleotides read TGTGCCAGCAACAAAGCGGGGGGCTACAATGAGCAGTTCTTC. V usage is TRBV5-8 and J usage is TRBJ2-1, with TRBD2 matching 9 bases. From germline, CDR1 is SGHTS and CDR2 YDEGEE. This CDR3 region has 14 residues. Trimming took 6 bases from V and 3 from J; bases not matched to a gene: 4. The full variable domain, completed using reference TRBV5-8 and TRBJ2-1, is EAGVTQSPTHLIKTRGQQATLRCSPISGHTSVYWYQQALGLGLQFLLWYDEGEERNRGNFPPRFSGRQFPNYSSELNVNALELEDSALYLCASNKAGGYNEQFFGPGTRLTVL.